The 17 T cell receptor beta chains below were found in one sample sequenced in a study of patients and donors after allogeneic stem cell transplantation. TCRdb analysed the RT-PCR reads with MiXCR anew, one entry per CDR3 protein. The sample has roughly 960,000 distinct CDR3 sequences; more than 15% are singletons. Sequencing was carried out using blood, either unsorted or a sorted T cell fraction (not recorded which). The receptors were sampled from a human donor who was either an allogeneic HSCT recipient or a stem cell or donor lymphocyte infusion donor (not recorded which). It is not recorded whose cells these are; they may come from a transplant donor.

V gene TRBV20-1 combines with J gene TRBJ1-1; D may be TRBD1 (6 bases). Germline V gene lookup returns CDR1 DFQATT and CDR2 SNEGSKA (reference sequence). V gave up 5 bases and J gave up 6 bases, with 19 bases separating them. CDR3 length: 14 amino acids. CDR3 DNA: TGCAGTGCTCGAGGACAGCCATACTACCCTGAAGCTTTCTTT. This encodes CSARGQPYYPEAFF.

There are a few counts of this clonotype. The rearrangement joins TRBV6-5 to TRBJ2-5; D perhaps matches TRBD2 (5 bases). This CDR3 region has 15 residues. Germline values: CDR1 MNHEY, CDR2 SVGAGI. V was cut by 0 bases and J by 6 bases, with 14 bases left in between. The CDR3 spells CASSYSGGLWQTQYF. DNA for the CDR3: TGTGCCAGCAGTTACTCAGGAGGACTCTGGCAGACCCAGTACTTC.

The rearrangement links TRBV30 to TRBJ2-1; either TRBD1 or TRBD2 may supply D (6 bases each). The CDR3 covers 15 residues. V dropped 2 bases and J dropped 1 base, with 12 bases sitting between them. Germline V gene sequence: CDR1 GTSNPN, CDR2 SVGIG (reference sequence). CDR3 DNA sequence: TGTGCCTGGAGTCGAGGGGGGAAGTCCTACAATGAGCAGTTCTTC. Translation: CAWSRGGKSYNEQFF.

This chain joins TRBV7-8 and TRBJ1-1; TRBD1 matches at 10 bases. CDR1 is SGHVS and CDR2 is FQNEAQ in the germline V gene. The CDR3 totals 15 residues. The V and J ends lost 3 bases and 6 bases, in that order; junction bases with no gene match: 7. The CDR3 spells CASSFRQGAGSEAFF. DNA for the CDR3: TGTGCCAGCAGCTTTAGACAGGGGGCCGGCTCTGAAGCTTTCTTT.

The sample holds a few counts of this clonotype. This sequence joins TRBV25-1 and TRBJ2-2, with D perhaps TRBD2 (6 bases). The CDR3 length is 15 residues. Trimming removed 5 bases at V and 2 bases at J, with 12 bases between. Germline CDR1 and CDR2: MGHDK and SYGVNS. CDR3: CASSIRDSNTGELFF. CDR3 DNA sequence: TGTGCCAGCAGTATCCGGGACTCTAACACCGGGGAGCTGTTTTTT.

The chain uses TRBV28 and TRBJ2-5; 8 bases are a match to TRBD1. V gave up 6 bases and J gave up 5 bases; unmatched junction bases: 5. Germline CDR1 reads MDHEN; CDR2 reads SYDVKM. The CDR3 has 13 residues. The CDR3 bases are TGTGCCAGCAGGCAGGGGGCCGGGGAGACCCAGTACTTC. This gives the protein CASRQGAGETQYF.

This clonotype was seen more than once but under ten times. The chain has TRBV5-1 and TRBJ2-2, with D hard to call. With 1 base removed from V and 0 bases from J, the gap between germline ends came to 10 bases. There are 16 residues in the CDR3. Germline V lookup: CDR1 SGHRS, CDR2 YFSETQ. CDR3 protein: CASSLLGNSNTGELFF. DNA for the CDR3: TGCGCCAGCAGCTTGTTAGGGAATTCGAACACCGGGGAGCTGTTTTTT. The variable domain in full, with the rest retrieved from reference TRBV5-1 and TRBJ2-2, is KAGVTQTPRYLIKTRGQQVTLSCSPISGHRSVSWYQQTPGQGLQFLFEYFSETQRNKGNFPGRFSGRQFSNSRSEMNVSTLELGDSALYLCASSLLGNSNTGELFFGEGSRLTVL.

This clonotype has at least ten counts. The chain recombines TRBV12-3 or TRBV12-4 with TRBJ2-7; D remains ambiguous. CDR3 length: 14 residues. Trimming removed 1 base from V and 2 bases from J, with 9 bases in between. The DNA for the CDR3 is TGTGCCAGCAGTTTAGGGGGATCTCCCTACGAGCAGTACTTC. This sequence encodes CASSLGGSPYEQYF.

This clonotype was counted only a few times. The chain employs TRBV6-1 and TRBJ2-2; tentative D call: TRBD1 (6 bases). The CDR3 covers 14 residues. Germline loops: CDR1 MNHNS, CDR2 SASEGT. Trimming stripped 8 bases from V and 0 bases from J, with 10 bases between. The CDR3 sequence is CASGGQANTGELFF. For the CDR3, the DNA is TGTGCCAGCGGGGGCCAGGCGAACACCGGGGAGCTGTTTTTT.

This clonotype was seen a few times. The chain joins TRBV3-1 to TRBJ2-5, with D hard to call. Germline loops: CDR1 LGHDT, CDR2 YNNKEL (reference sequence). The CDR3 runs to 14 residues. With 0 bases removed from V and 4 bases from J, the gap between germline ends came to 9 bases. CDR3 sequence reads: CASSQDWFSETQYF. In DNA form, the CDR3 reads TGTGCCAGCAGCCAAGATTGGTTCTCAGAGACCCAGTACTTC.

This clonotype was recorded a few times. The J gene is TRBJ2-5, the V gene TRBV6-1; 9 nucleotides align to TRBD1. From germline, CDR1 is MNHNS and CDR2 SASEGT. After removal of 6 bases from V and 7 bases from J, the junction contained 9 bases not matched to a gene. The CDR3 covers 14 residues. The CDR3 DNA follows: TGTGCCAGCAGCCACCGGACAGGGGATGGGACCCAGTACTTC. It translates to CASSHRTGDGTQYF.

The chain is built from TRBV7-9 and TRBJ1-4; 8 bases are shared with TRBD1. This CDR3 comprises 16 residues. V dropped 4 bases and J dropped 7; count of bases not matched to a gene: 11. The V gene's germline CDR1 is SEHNR and CDR2 FQNEAQ (reference sequence). CDR3 DNA sequence: TGTGCCAGCAGCTCAACCGACAGGGGTCGAGGTGAAAAACTGTTTTTT. Its translation: CASSSTDRGRGEKLFF.

The rearrangement uses TRBV20-1 and TRBJ1-1, with TRBD1 as a possible D gene (6 bases). The CDR3 has 15 amino acids. V lost 1 base and J lost 1, with 13 bases in between. Germline V gives CDR1 DFQATT, CDR2 SNEGSKA (reference sequence). CDR3 region: CSARGQQGRNTEAFF. CDR3 sequence (DNA): TGCAGTGCTAGAGGCCAGCAGGGGCGGAACACTGAAGCTTTCTTT.

The chain recombines TRBV24-1 with TRBJ2-3; 8 positions agree with TRBD2. The J segment lost 2 bases and the V segment lost 3 bases, leaving 6 bases of the junction unmatched. The CDR3 spans 16 residues. In germline, CDR1 is KGHDR, CDR2 SFDVKD. The CDR3 region has the DNA TGTGCCACCAGTGATACGGGCGGGGGGTTCACAGATACGCAGTATTTT. As protein: CATSDTGGGFTDTQYF.

V is TRBV7-7 and J is TRBJ1-6; a weak D match, TRBD1 (5 bases). The CDR3 has 20 amino acids. Per the germline V gene, CDR1 is SSHAT and CDR2 is FNYEAQ (reference sequence). The V and J ends lost 1 base and 5 bases respectively, with 24 bases between them. The DNA of the CDR3 is TGTGCCAGCAGCTTAGTCGGGCCGACTTCGGCAGAGACAGATAATTCACCCCTCCACTTT. The encoded protein is CASSLVGPTSAETDNSPLHF.

The table lists this clonotype with many counts. J is TRBJ2-2 and V is TRBV12-3 or TRBV12-4; TRBD2 is a possible D gene (5 bases). The CDR3 totals 13 residues. V was clipped by 6 bases and J by 5 bases, with 10 bases between them. Written as DNA, the CDR3 is TGTGCCAGCAGGGCGGGTTCGACCGGGGAGCTGTTTTTT. Amino acids: CASRAGSTGELFF.

CDR3 nucleotide sequence: TGTGCCAGCAGCTTAGTGGGGACTCGGGTTAACAATGAGCAGTTCTTC. Translating gives CASSLVGTRVNNEQFF. V is TRBV13 and J is TRBJ2-1, with D perhaps matching TRBD2 (6 bases). V was cut by 1 base and J by 5 bases, with 15 bases left in between. CDR3 length equals 16 residues. CDR1 and CDR2 from the germline V gene are PRHDT and FYEKMQ (reference sequence).